This TCR beta chain was recorded in a study of beta chain features in type 1 diabetes. Study observations and caveats: Sampled from patients, naive, central memory and Treg TCRB repertoires appeared more similar than those sampled from healthy donors. TCRB CDR3s were moderately but significantly shorter in Type 1 diabetes patients in all four CD4+ subsets. Patients with type 1 diabetes showed fewer VDJ junction insertions and more deletions.

V lost 7 bases to trimming and J lost 2 bases, with 12 bases between them. The CDR3 totals 14 residues. Looked up from germline, CDR1 is MNHEY and CDR2 is SVGAGI. For this clone: The target antigen is unknown.

The study reverse transcribed the entire isolated RNA, so it sequenced expressed TCRB transcripts. There were 3 million to 4 million reads on average in the naive, central memory and regulatory T cell samples. The assay was immunoSEQ multiplex PCR, and TCRdb's table has in-frame clones only and misses some. Among about 650,000 clones listed, around an eighth were seen once. Sequenced sample: naive CD4+ T cells from blood. This chain links TRBV6-5 with TRBJ1-3; no definite D call. The receptor was isolated from a man aged 25-40 years with type 1 diabetes. CDR3 loop: CASMPVLPGNTIYF. Here the CDR3 DNA reads TGTGCCAGCATGCCGGTTCTTCCTGGAAACACCATATATTTT.